This T cell receptor (beta chain) appears in the sequencing data of a study of persistence of HIV-infected CD4 T cells. Study details: Donors were ART-treated; their CMV- and Gag-responding CD4+ T cells were isolated.

Per the germline V gene, CDR1 is SQVTM and CDR2 is ANQGSEA. With 4 bases clipped from V and 8 bases from J, the junction kept 6 bases outside the gene matches. CDR3 length equals 14 residues. The study, taken as a whole, reports: Compared with CD3/CD28-stimulated cells, CMV- and Gag-responding cells showed lower TCRbeta richness.

As for this clone: Its specificity is not known.

Sequencing used immunoSEQ version 4 in survey mode. TCRdb's copy holds only in-frame clones and misses some; the assay was immunoSEQ multiplex PCR. The profile shows approximately 27,000 clones, approximately 80% of them singletons. Lysates of CMV-infected fibroblasts at around 9.1 ug/mL stimulated these cells. Memory cells lacking CD40L and CD69 with high CD45RO were sorted. Suppressive ART was started during chronic HIV-1 infection in these adults. Undetectable plasma HIV-1 RNA below 50 copies/mL lasted at least 4 years. The clonotype originates from an adult woman with HIV who was CMV-seropositive. The source was CD4+ T cells sorted from PBMCs after approximately 19-hour stimulation, collected from a patient who received antiretroviral therapy. The V and J genes are TRBV29-1 and TRBJ2-1, with 12 bases lining up with TRBD2. CDR3 DNA sequence: TGCAGCGTTGTAGCTAGCGGGGGGGCATATGAGCAGTTCTTC. This translates into CSVVASGGAYEQFF.